This T cell receptor beta chain derives from a study of blood T cell repertoires in COVID-19 (dated by TCRdb to the early 2020s). A note on the overall study: Samples covering the acute and convalescent phases of COVID-19 were provided by collaborators in the United States, Italy and Spain. The material from the prospective study consisted of cDNA or gDNA derived from T cells, B-cell-depleted T cells, or PBMCs. Subjects who had been exposed to COVID-19, were actively infected with it, or had recovered from it provided the deeply sampled blood TCRbeta repertoires that made up the dataset. The repertoires were released in a freely available public database meant as a resource for research on the immune response to SARS-CoV-2. Samples came from the ongoing ImmuneRACE study (first 160 participants) plus 1,254 subjects from 6 global collaborators. Sample metadata almost always included a de-identified subject ID, COVID-19 status, age in years and sex. Where available, HLA class I and class II types were obtained from metadata supplied by the sample provider rather than from assay-based typing.

Summary of the overall study and its limitations: Clinical and demographic metadata were provided uncurated, with the amount varying by source and participant.

In regard to this clone: This clone's antigen is unknown. The input lacks base qualities; no much larger clone sits a single base away.

The collaborating institutions used their own protocols to collect whole blood in K2EDTA tubes. For TCRbeta analysis, collaborator samples were shipped as frozen whole blood, as isolated PBMCs, or as DNA extracted from either sample type. The germline V gene specifies SGHRS as CDR1 and YFSETQ as CDR2. Trimming at the junction amounts to 4 bases on V and 7 bases on J, and the germline ends lie 11 bases apart. The CDR3, cysteine through phenylalanine, is 12 amino acids long. The only DNA kept is the CDR3, 36 bases in frame from the first base. TCRbeta CDR3 regions were amplified from genomic DNA by means of the immunoSEQ Assay, a bias-controlled multiplex PCR. Per the authors' processing: The number of nucleated cells in each sample was estimated from the amplification of reference gene primers within the assay. To quantify the absolute abundance of each unique TCRbeta CDR3 rearrangement, sequence reads were collapsed and filtered. For each sample, productive Simpson clonality was calculated by taking the square root of Simpson's diversity index across productive rearrangements. This immuneACCESS table, as held by TCRdb, lists in-frame sequences with V and J called but not all clones. Of the missing ones, under half trace to an unresolved V gene in checked studies; the others have no known cause. V and J calls and clone size are copied from that table; D and trimming were computed from the DNA. The sample table shows 40,000 to 65,000 clones, and just over 85% are seen once. Together, the top ten hold around 2.7% of the sample.

The rearranged chain carries TRBV5-1 and TRBJ1-1, and TRBD1 may be the D gene, going by 6 matching bases. The sample consisted of peripheral blood. This TCR derives from a man older than 75 with acute or convalescent COVID-19. The bases are TGCGCCAGCAGCCTGACAGGAGTTGAAGCTTTCTTT. The encoded protein is CASSLTGVEAFF.